Listed here are 29 T cell receptor beta chains from one sample, sequenced in a study of blood T cell repertoires in COVID-19. Here immunoSEQ multiplex PCR was the method, and the copy in TCRdb shows in-frame clones only, minus some. The table lists about 380,000 clones, approximately 90% of them singletons. Sequencing was done on a sample of PBMCs or T cells enriched from blood (not recorded which). All receptors come from a woman between 18 and 29 years old who had recovered from COVID-19.

The chain links TRBV3-1 (or the pseudogene TRBV3-2) to TRBJ1-1; TRBD1 might be the D (6 bases). The length of the CDR3 is 14 residues. Germline CDR1 and CDR2: LGHDT and YNNKEL (reference sequence). The ends were cut back, 2 bases at V and 4 bases at J, with 11 bases in the middle. CDR3: CASSQRGGITEAFF. The CDR3 coding sequence is TGTGCCAGCAGCCAACGAGGGGGTATCACTGAAGCTTTCTTT.

The chain has TRBV29-1 and TRBJ2-6; D unresolved. Germline V gives CDR1 SQVTM, CDR2 ANQGSEA. The CDR3 is 13 residues long. V lost 6 bases and J lost 0, with 6 bases in between. The CDR3 loop reads CSVGSSGANVLTF. In DNA, the CDR3 is TGCAGCGTCGGGTCCTCTGGGGCCAACGTCCTGACTTTC.

The chain is built from TRBV7-2 and TRBJ2-3, with 9 nucleotides matching TRBD2. V lost 2 bases and J lost 0; bases outside the gene matches: 6. The CDR3 runs 17 residues. CDR1 SGHTA and CDR2 FQGNSA come from the germline V gene. The CDR3 coding sequence is TGTGCCAGCAGCTTACATAGCGGGGGCCTTAGCACAGATACGCAGTATTTT. It yields the protein CASSLHSGGLSTDTQYF.

This chain uses TRBV18 with TRBJ1-6; possibly TRBD1 for D (6 bases). The germline V gene encodes CDR1 KGHSH and CDR2 LQKENI. The V gene lost 3 bases and the J gene lost 10 bases, with 13 bases spanning the gap. The CDR3 runs 14 residues. The CDR3 DNA follows: TGTGCCAGCTCACCTACAGGGTTGGTGTCACCCCTCCACTTT. This sequence encodes CASSPTGLVSPLHF.

This chain uses TRBV19 with TRBJ1-1, with D perhaps matching TRBD1 (6 bases). V dropped 1 base and J dropped 1 base, with 16 bases sitting between them. The germline gives CDR1 LNHDA, CDR2 SQIVND (reference sequence). The CDR3 spans 17 residues. DNA for the CDR3: TGTGCCAGTAGTATAGCGGGGGGCGGACTGAAGAACACTGAAGCTTTCTTT. Protein sequence: CASSIAGGGLKNTEAFF.

The genes are TRBV12-3 or TRBV12-4 and TRBJ1-2; D remains ambiguous. CDR3 length: 13 amino acids. Trimming removed 5 bases from V and 4 bases from J, with 11 bases in between. The CDR3 here is CASSPTAFYGYTF. In DNA form, the CDR3 reads TGTGCCAGCAGTCCAACAGCTTTCTATGGCTACACCTTC.

This CDR3 is CASSSTSGGNEQYF. The CDR3 DNA is TGTGCCAGCTCATCCACTAGCGGGGGTAACGAGCAGTACTTC. The rearrangement joins TRBV18 to TRBJ2-7; 11 positions agree with TRBD2. Germline CDR1 and CDR2: KGHSH and LQKENI. V shed 5 bases and J 5 bases; nucleotides not matched to a gene: 5. This CDR3 region has 14 residues.

The rearrangement joins TRBV19 to TRBJ1-2; 10 bases are shared with TRBD1. The CDR3 is made up of 14 amino acids. V was pared by 5 bases and J by 7 bases, with 7 bases of the junction left unmatched. CDR1 is LNHDA and CDR2 is SQIVND in the germline V gene (reference sequence). The CDR3 region has the DNA TGTGCCAGTAGTCCAAGGGGACAGGGGACTGGCTACACCTTC. Its protein product is CASSPRGQGTGYTF.

This chain uses TRBV7-6 with TRBJ1-4; D uncertain. V was trimmed by 5 bases and J by 4 bases, leaving 8 bases between them. The CDR3 contains 13 residues. Germline V gives CDR1 SGHVS, CDR2 FNYEAQ. CDR3 DNA: TGTGCCAGCAGCCGAGCTTATAATGAAAAACTGTTTTTT. Amino acid sequence: CASSRAYNEKLFF.

The V gene is TRBV11-2, the J gene TRBJ2-7; TRBD2 agrees at 9 bases. This CDR3 has 15 amino acids. CDR1 is SGHAT, CDR2 FQNNGV, per germline. V gave up 5 bases and J gave up 4 bases; unmatched junction bases: 9. The CDR3 loop reads CASSAAGAGGYEQYF. The DNA for the CDR3 is TGTGCCAGCAGCGCGGCTGGAGCGGGGGGTTACGAGCAGTACTTC.

The rearrangement joins TRBV7-2 to TRBJ2-7; the D is unclear. Trimming removed 1 base at V and 3 bases at J, with 7 bases between. Germline V gene lookup returns CDR1 SGHTA and CDR2 FQGNSA. The CDR3 spans 13 residues. CDR3 amino acids: CASSLELDYEQYF. In DNA form, the CDR3 reads TGTGCCAGCAGCTTAGAGCTAGACTACGAGCAGTACTTC.

As to this clone: Within the sample, other DNA sequences also encode this same CDR3. The chain recombines TRBV5-1 with TRBJ2-2; no clear D gene. The CDR3 extends over 12 amino acids. The germline V and J ends were trimmed by 4 bases and 2 bases, with 3 bases remaining between them. Germline V gene sequence: CDR1 SGHRS, CDR2 YFSETQ. For the CDR3, the DNA is TGCGCCAGCAGCCCTAACACCGGGGAGCTGTTTTTT. Translating it yields CASSPNTGELFF.

This chain joins TRBV6-4 and TRBJ1-2, with no clear D. Germline assignment: CDR1 MRHNA and CDR2 SNTAGT. This CDR3 spans 14 amino acids. V dropped 0 bases and J dropped 6 bases, with 11 bases sitting between them. The CDR3 DNA sequence: TGTGCCAGCAGTGACTCAGAGACACCTAATGGCTACACCTTC. Translating gives CASSDSETPNGYTF.

This chain joins TRBV29-1 and TRBJ1-2; D gene unclear. Germline CDR1 is SQVTM and CDR2 is ANQGSEA. V was cut by 4 bases and J by 0 bases, with 12 bases left in between. The CDR3 consists of 14 residues. CDR3 bases: TGCAGCGTTGGCCCCATCTTAGCTAACTATGGCTACACCTTC. Translated, it gives CSVGPILANYGYTF. The whole variable domain, filled in from reference TRBV29-1 and TRBJ1-2, reads SAVISQKPSRDICQRGTSLTIQCQVDSQVTMMFWYRQQPGQSLTLIATANQGSEATYESGFVIDKFPISRPNLTFSTLTVSNMSPEDSSIYLCSVGPILANYGYTFGSGTRLTVV.

The J gene is TRBJ1-4, the V gene TRBV6-1; 7 bases line up with TRBD1. V dropped 0 bases and J dropped 8; count of bases not matched to a gene: 6. Germline loops: CDR1 MNHNS, CDR2 SASEGT. The length of the CDR3 is 15 residues. CDR3 region: CASSEASGTVEKLFF. CDR3 coding DNA: TGTGCCAGCAGTGAAGCCTCCGGGACAGTCGAAAAACTGTTTTTT.

The J gene is TRBJ1-2, the V gene TRBV9, with 9 bases lining up with TRBD1. Germline V lookup: CDR1 SGDLS, CDR2 YYNGEE. This CDR3 is 16 amino acids long. Trimming cost V 0 bases and J 4 bases; bases outside gene matches: 7. CDR3 DNA sequence: TGTGCCAGCAGCGTAGGAGGGACAGGGCCCCCCTATGGCTACACCTTC. Translating it yields CASSVGGTGPPYGYTF.

The chain has TRBV21-1 and TRBJ1-5. TRBV21-1 is a pseudogene segment. The CDR3 totals 18 residues. The DNA of the CDR3 is TGTGCCAGCAGCAAAGTTTCGGGGGGCCCGAATAGCAATCAGCCCCAGCATTTT. Translated, it gives CASSKVSGGPNSNQPQHF.

The genes are TRBV30 and TRBJ2-3; 9 bases agree with TRBD1. J gave up 2 bases and V 3 bases, and 6 bases lay outside the gene matches. Germline V CDR1 and CDR2: GTSNPN, SVGIG (reference sequence). The CDR3 is 15 amino acids. CDR3 nucleotides: TGTGCCTGGAGCCCGGGACAGGGCCCCACAGATACGCAGTATTTT. It encodes CAWSPGQGPTDTQYF.

The gene calls are TRBV5-1 and TRBJ2-2; D might be TRBD1 (6 bases). V was trimmed by 1 base and J by 0 bases, leaving 7 bases between them. This CDR3 comprises 15 residues. In germline, CDR1 is SGHRS, CDR2 YFSETQ. The CDR3: CASSLTGPNTGELFF. In nucleotides, the CDR3 is TGCGCCAGCAGCTTGACAGGGCCGAACACCGGGGAGCTGTTTTTT.

This chain uses TRBV5-4 with TRBJ1-2; 7 positions match TRBD1. CDR3 length: 14 amino acids. Germline V gene sequence: CDR1 SGHNT, CDR2 YYREEE (reference sequence). After removal of 4 bases from V and 4 bases from J, the junction contained 7 bases not matched to a gene. The CDR3: CASSRETGPYGYTF. DNA of the CDR3: TGTGCCAGCAGCCGGGAGACAGGGCCCTATGGCTACACCTTC.

This chain connects TRBV3-1 (or the pseudogene TRBV3-2) to TRBJ1-5; 8 positions match TRBD1. V was clipped by 2 bases and J by 3 bases; unmatched bases: 3. The CDR3 has 15 amino acids. The germline CDR1 and CDR2 sequences are LGHDT and YNNKEL (reference sequence). The CDR3 nucleotides read TGTGCCAGCAGCCAACAGGGGGCACCCAATCAGCCCCAGCATTTT. It yields the protein CASSQQGAPNQPQHF.

This chain joins TRBV30 and TRBJ1-6; TRBD1 agrees at 7 bases. This CDR3 contains 14 residues. The trim removed 4 bases at V and 6 bases at J, leaving 6 bases unmatched. CDR1 and CDR2 from the germline V gene are GTSNPN and SVGIG (reference sequence). The CDR3 protein is CAWKTGTVNSPLHF. The CDR3 bases are TGTGCCTGGAAAACTGGGACAGTTAATTCACCCCTCCACTTT.

The chain employs TRBV10-1 and TRBJ2-2; 14 nucleotides match TRBD2. Germline assignment: CDR1 WNHNN and CDR2 SYGVQD (reference sequence). The CDR3 totals 20 residues. The V and J ends lost 3 bases and 3 bases, in that order; junction bases with no gene match: 12. Here the CDR3 reads CASSDPPGTSGGSYTGELFF. The DNA of the CDR3 is TGCGCCAGCAGTGATCCGCCCGGGACTAGCGGGGGAAGCTACACCGGGGAGCTGTTTTTT.

The chain is built from TRBV3-1 (or the pseudogene TRBV3-2) and TRBJ2-5, with 11 positions matching TRBD2. The junction had 0 bases not matched to a gene; V was cut back by 1 base and J by 2 bases. Germline values: CDR1 LGHDT, CDR2 YNNKEL (reference sequence). The CDR3 has 15 amino acids. CDR3 loop: CASSQVAGGQETQYF. The CDR3 DNA sequence: TGTGCCAGCAGCCAAGTAGCGGGGGGGCAAGAGACCCAGTACTTC.

This rearrangement joins TRBV6-5 to TRBJ1-5; perhaps TRBD1 as D (6 bases). The CDR3 covers 13 residues. Per germline, CDR1 MNHEY and CDR2 SVGAGI. Trimming took 10 bases from V and 2 from J, leaving 12 bases between them. The DNA for the CDR3 is TGTGCCACTAAAGGGGGTGGCAATCAGCCCCAGCATTTT. Amino acid sequence: CATKGGGNQPQHF.

The V call is TRBV10-2, the J call TRBJ1-5; 9 positions match TRBD1. The CDR3 runs to 16 residues. Germline CDR1 and CDR2: WSHSY and SAAADI. The J segment lost 5 bases and the V segment lost 0 bases, leaving 5 bases of the junction unmatched. The CDR3: CASSESVTGGDQPQHF. Here the CDR3 DNA reads TGCGCCAGCAGTGAGTCGGTGACAGGGGGTGATCAGCCCCAGCATTTT.

As regards this clone: A read error may account for a junction end that differs from germline. The chain uses TRBV7-7 and TRBJ2-7, with 7 bases lining up with TRBD2. CDR3 length: 15 residues. From germline, CDR1 is SSHAT and CDR2 FNYEAQ (reference sequence). In nucleotides, the CDR3 is TGTGCTAGCAGCGAAAGCGGGGCGAGCTCCTACGAGCAGTACTTC. It is translated as CASSESGASSYEQYF. The full variable domain, rest sourced from reference TRBV7-7 and TRBJ2-7, is GAGVSQSPRYKVTKRGQDVTLRCDPISSHATLYWYQQALGQGPEFLTYFNYEAQPDKSGLPSDRFSAERPEGSISTLTIQRTEQRDSAMYRCASSESGASSYEQYFGPGTRLTVT.

V gene TRBV11-3 combines with J gene TRBJ2-2, with 8 positions matching TRBD2. CDR3 length: 15 amino acids. Germline-derived CDR1 and CDR2 are SGHNT and YENEEA. J was trimmed by 0 bases and V by 4 bases; bases with no gene match: 1. The CDR3 loop is CASSSGLANTGELFF. CDR3 bases: TGTGCCAGCAGCTCGGGACTAGCGAACACCGGGGAGCTGTTTTTT.

The CDR3 here is CASSGRGLGPQETQYF. The CDR3 DNA reads as TGTGCCAGCAGCGGGCGGGGGTTGGGCCCCCAAGAGACCCAGTACTTC. The rearrangement uses TRBV9 and TRBJ2-5; 7 nucleotides align to TRBD2. CDR1 is SGDLS and CDR2 is YYNGEE in the germline V gene. The CDR3 is 16 residues long. The V gene end was trimmed by 3 bases and the J gene end by 1 base; junction bases not matched to a gene: 9. The whole variable domain, remainder taken from reference TRBV9 and TRBJ2-5, is DSGVTQTPKHLITATGQRVTLRCSPRSGDLSVYWYQQSLDQGLQFLIQYYNGEERAKGNILERFSAQQFPDLHSELNLSSLELGDSALYFCASSGRGLGPQETQYFGPGTRLLVL.